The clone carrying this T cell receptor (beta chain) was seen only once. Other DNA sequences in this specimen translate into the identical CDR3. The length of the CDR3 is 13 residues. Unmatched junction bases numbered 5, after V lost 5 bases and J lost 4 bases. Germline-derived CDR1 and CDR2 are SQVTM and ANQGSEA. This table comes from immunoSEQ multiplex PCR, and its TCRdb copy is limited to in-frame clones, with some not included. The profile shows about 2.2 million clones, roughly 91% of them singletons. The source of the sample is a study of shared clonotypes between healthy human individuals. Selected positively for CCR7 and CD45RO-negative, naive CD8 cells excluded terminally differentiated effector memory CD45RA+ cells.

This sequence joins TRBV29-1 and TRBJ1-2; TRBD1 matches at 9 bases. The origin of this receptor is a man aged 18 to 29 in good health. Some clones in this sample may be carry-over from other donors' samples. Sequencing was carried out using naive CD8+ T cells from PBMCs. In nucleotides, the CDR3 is TGCAGCGTTTTGGGACAGGGCAGCTATGGCTACACCTTC. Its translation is CSVLGQGSYGYTF.